A selection of T cell receptor beta chains follows, all from one sample in a study of blood T cell repertoires in COVID-19. Some clones are missing from TCRdb's copy, which holds only in-frame ones; the method was immunoSEQ multiplex PCR. The table records roughly 190,000 clones, approximately 84% of them present only once. Material for sequencing was PBMCs or T cells enriched from blood (not recorded which). Receptors were obtained from a woman between 25 and 40 years old who had recovered from COVID-19. The CDR3 runs from the conserved cysteine through the conserved F or W. D genes are given only for firm matches. Only some rows state a clone size, as once, few, many or a class for expanded clones.

size: few
D: .
V: TRBV5-5
J: TRBJ2-7
DNA: TGTGCCAGCAGCCGAACAGGGATGCCCTACGAGCAGTACTTC
CDR3: CASSRTGMPYEQYF

size: once
D: TRBD2
V: TRBV7-3
J: TRBJ2-1
DNA: TGTGCCAGCAGCCTAGCGGGAGTGTACAATGAGCAGTTCTTC
CDR3: CASSLAGVYNEQFF

size: .
D: .
V: TRBV27
J: TRBJ2-1
DNA: TGTGCCAGCAGTTTACGCGCGGTTGCCCTCAATGAGCAGTTCTTC
CDR3: CASSLRAVALNEQFF

size: .
D: .
V: TRBV7-3
J: TRBJ2-3
DNA: TGTGCCAGCAGCTTAGCGACAGCCACAGATACGCAGTATTTT
CDR3: CASSLATATDTQYF

size: .
D: TRBD1
V: TRBV12-5
J: TRBJ1-5
DNA: TGTGCTAGTGCCCTAGGACAGGGCAGCAATCAGCCCCAGCATTTT
CDR3: CASALGQGSNQPQHF

size: .
D: TRBD1
V: TRBV19
J: TRBJ1-5
DNA: TGTGCCAGTAGTTACAGGGGAAATCAGCCCCAGCATTTT
CDR3: CASSYRGNQPQHF

size: .
D: TRBD2
V: TRBV5-1
J: TRBJ2-1
DNA: TGCGCCAGCAGCACCACCGGGACTAGCCGCCGTGGTGAGCAGTTCTTC
CDR3: CASSTTGTSRRGEQFF

size: many
D: .
V: TRBV5-1
J: TRBJ1-6
DNA: TGCGCCAGCAGCCCCGACAGGACCTATAATTCACCCCTCCACTTT
CDR3: CASSPDRTYNSPLHF

size: .
D: TRBD2
V: TRBV7-2
J: TRBJ2-1
DNA: TGTGCCAGCAGCTTGACTAGCGGGGGGACTAATGAGCAGTTCTTC
CDR3: CASSLTSGGTNEQFF

size: .
D: .
V: TRBV7-2
J: TRBJ2-1
DNA: TGTGCCAGCAGCACCCAGGGTTCCAATGAGCAGTTCTTC
CDR3: CASSTQGSNEQFF

size: .
D: TRBD1
V: TRBV19
J: TRBJ1-5
DNA: TGTGCCAGTAGTATCCCGGGACAGTACAATCAGCCCCAGCATTTT
CDR3: CASSIPGQYNQPQHF

size: .
D: .
V: TRBV7-9
J: TRBJ1-1
DNA: TGTGCCAGCAGCCCCCCCGCCAGGGGCACTGAAGCTTTCTTT
CDR3: CASSPPARGTEAFF

size: .
D: TRBD1
V: TRBV27
J: TRBJ2-5
DNA: TGTGCCAGCAGTTACCTACAGGGGGCAGGAGAGACCCAGTACTTC
CDR3: CASSYLQGAGETQYF

size: few
D: .
V: TRBV11-3
J: TRBJ1-3
DNA: TGTGCCAGCAGCTTAGTAAGGCAGGTCTACTCTGGAAACACCATATATTTT
CDR3: CASSLVRQVYSGNTIYF

size: once
D: TRBD1
V: TRBV5-5
J: TRBJ1-5
DNA: TGTGCCAGCAGCTTTGGACAGGAGGATGGGCCCCAGCATTTT
CDR3: CASSFGQEDGPQHF

size: .
D: .
V: TRBV28
J: TRBJ2-2
DNA: TGTGCCAGCAGTTTATTCCCAGGGTCGAACACCGGGGAGCTGTTTTTT
CDR3: CASSLFPGSNTGELFF

size: once
D: .
V: TRBV3-1/TRBV3-2
J: TRBJ1-2
DNA: TGTGCCAGCAGCCAAGTTCTGGGCAGGGGATACTATGGCTACACCTTC
CDR3: CASSQVLGRGYYGYTF